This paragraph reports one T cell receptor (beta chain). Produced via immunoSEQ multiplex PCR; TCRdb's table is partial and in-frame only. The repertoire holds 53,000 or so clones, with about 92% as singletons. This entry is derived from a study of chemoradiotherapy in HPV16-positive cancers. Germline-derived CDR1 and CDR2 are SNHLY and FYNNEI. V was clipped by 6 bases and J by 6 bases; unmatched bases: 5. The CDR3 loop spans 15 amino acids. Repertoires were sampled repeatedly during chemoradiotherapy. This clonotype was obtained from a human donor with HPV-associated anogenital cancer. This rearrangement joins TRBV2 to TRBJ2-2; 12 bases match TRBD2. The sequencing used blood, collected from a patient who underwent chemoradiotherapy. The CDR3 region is CASSPSGRAPGELFF. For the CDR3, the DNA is TGTGCCAGCAGCCCTAGCGGGAGGGCCCCCGGGGAGCTGTTTTTT.